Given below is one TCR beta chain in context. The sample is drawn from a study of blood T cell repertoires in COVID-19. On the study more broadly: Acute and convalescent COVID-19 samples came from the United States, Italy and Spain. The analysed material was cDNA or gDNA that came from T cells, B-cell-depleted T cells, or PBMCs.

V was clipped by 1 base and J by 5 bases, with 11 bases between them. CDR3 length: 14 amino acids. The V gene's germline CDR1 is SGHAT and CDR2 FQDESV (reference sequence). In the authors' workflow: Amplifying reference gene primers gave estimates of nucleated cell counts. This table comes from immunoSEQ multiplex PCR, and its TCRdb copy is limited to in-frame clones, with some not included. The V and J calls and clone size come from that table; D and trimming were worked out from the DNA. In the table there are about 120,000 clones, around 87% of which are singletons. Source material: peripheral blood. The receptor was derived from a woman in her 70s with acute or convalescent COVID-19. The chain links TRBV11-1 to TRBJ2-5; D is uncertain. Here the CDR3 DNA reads TGTGCCAGCAGCTTAGGCTTCGGTTGGGAGACCCAGTACTTC. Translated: CASSLGFGWETQYF.